Presented here are 25 T cell receptor beta chains from one specimen sequenced in a study of blood T cell repertoires in COVID-19. Generated by immunoSEQ multiplex PCR, the TCRdb table keeps only in-frame clones and is missing some. This sample has roughly 100,000 clones, with roughly 80% found just once. Material for sequencing was peripheral blood. These receptors were collected from a woman over 75 with acute or convalescent COVID-19.

The V call is TRBV19, the J call TRBJ1-6; D possibly corresponds to TRBD1 (5 bases). The CDR3 is 13 residues long. CDR1 and CDR2 (germline): LNHDA, SQIVND (reference sequence). The CDR3 DNA sequence: TGTGCAACCGGAGAAGGGGTCAATTCACCCCTCCACTTT. Translated, it gives CATGEGVNSPLHF.

The J gene is TRBJ2-2, the V gene TRBV19; unclear D gene. V dropped 2 bases and J dropped 3 bases, with 7 bases sitting between them. The CDR3 totals 14 residues. Germline-derived CDR1 and CDR2 are LNHDA and SQIVND (reference sequence). The CDR3 coding sequence is TGTGCCAGTAGTATAAGACTTTACACCGGGGAGCTGTTTTTT. Its translation is CASSIRLYTGELFF.

The rearrangement uses TRBV27 and TRBJ2-1, with D tentatively TRBD2 (5 bases). The V gene lost 3 bases and the J gene lost 5 bases, with 8 bases spanning the gap. The CDR3 is 13 residues long. The V gene's germline CDR1 is MNHEY and CDR2 SMNVEV (reference sequence). In nucleotides, the CDR3 is TGTGCCAGCAGTTTTGGGCGGGACAATGAGCAGTTCTTC. The encoded protein is CASSFGRDNEQFF.

This clone was seen just once. The chain recombines TRBV12-3 or TRBV12-4 with TRBJ1-2; possible D gene TRBD1, 5 bases. The CDR3 is 13 amino acids. With 1 base removed from V and 6 bases from J, the gap between germline ends came to 9 bases. The CDR3 region has the DNA TGTGCCAGCAGTTTAGAGGGGATTCATGGCTACACCTTC. Its translation: CASSLEGIHGYTF.

The gene calls are TRBV4-1 and TRBJ2-1; D is uncertain. Deletions cut 4 bases from V and 11 bases from J, with 6 bases between. Germline V CDR1 and CDR2: MGHRA, YSYEKL. The CDR3 runs to 10 residues. CDR3 residues: CASSLNKQFF. As DNA, the CDR3 is TGCGCCAGCAGCCTTAACAAGCAGTTCTTC.

The chain uses TRBV20-1 and TRBJ2-1; D gene ambiguous. Trimming removed 5 bases from V and 10 bases from J, with 3 bases in between. The CDR3 covers 8 residues. CDR1 DFQATT and CDR2 SNEGSKA come from the germline V gene (reference sequence). CDR3 nucleotide sequence: TGCAGTGCTGGCGAGCAGTTCTTC. It encodes CSAGEQFF.

This clone has just one count. The genes are TRBV9 and TRBJ2-1; D possibly corresponds to TRBD1 (6 bases). V was shortened by 2 bases and J by 5 bases, with 14 bases between the two germline ends. The CDR3 spans 15 residues. Germline CDR1 SGDLS, CDR2 YYNGEE. The CDR3 DNA sequence: TGTGCCAGCAGCGTGGGGGCCGAGAGGGACAATGAGCAGTTCTTC. Protein product: CASSVGAERDNEQFF.

The rearrangement uses TRBV27 and TRBJ2-6; TRBD1 is a possible D gene (5 bases). Trimming took 4 bases from V and 0 from J, leaving 10 bases between them. Germline values: CDR1 MNHEY, CDR2 SMNVEV (reference sequence). CDR3 length equals 16 residues. The CDR3 loop reads CASSSGPTSGANVLTF. The CDR3 nucleotides read TGTGCCAGCAGTTCAGGGCCTACCTCTGGGGCCAACGTCCTGACTTTC.

The J gene is TRBJ2-1, the V gene TRBV27; 10 bases agree with TRBD1. Germline-derived CDR1 and CDR2 are MNHEY and SMNVEV (reference sequence). Losses at the gene ends were 6 bases for V and 9 bases for J; bases not matched to a gene: 5. The CDR3 extends over 13 amino acids. CDR3 bases: TGTGCCAGCAGCCGGACAGGGGGACGTGAGCAGTTCTTC. This translates into CASSRTGGREQFF.

The chain links TRBV18 to TRBJ1-5; the D is unclear. The CDR3 is 13 residues long. The ends were cut back, 4 bases at V and 5 bases at J, with 9 bases in the middle. CDR1 is KGHSH, CDR2 LQKENI, per germline. CDR3 in amino acids: CASSRDGDQPQHF. The CDR3 DNA reads as TGTGCCAGCTCACGTGACGGGGATCAGCCCCAGCATTTT.

The chain combines TRBV28 with TRBJ2-2, with D possibly matching TRBD1 (5 bases). V was pared by 8 bases and J by 6 bases, with 16 bases between. Germline values: CDR1 MDHEN, CDR2 SYDVKM. This CDR3 region has 14 residues. The CDR3 loop is CASYVGRSAGELFF. The CDR3 DNA is TGTGCCAGCTATGTGGGGCGCAGCGCCGGGGAGCTGTTTTTT.

This chain links TRBV6-4 with TRBJ2-2; tentative D call: TRBD2 (5 bases). The germline V gene has CDR1 MRHNA and CDR2 SNTAGT. CDR3 length equals 14 residues. V lost 8 bases, J lost 1 base, and 11 bases lay in between. The chain's CDR3 is CASASRGNTGELFF. The CDR3 coding sequence is TGTGCCAGCGCCTCCCGGGGGAACACCGGGGAGCTGTTTTTT.

This chain uses TRBV10-1 with TRBJ2-1; TRBD2 matches at 7 bases. This CDR3 has 15 residues. Germline-derived CDR1 and CDR2 are WNHNN and SYGVQD (reference sequence). J was trimmed by 12 bases and V by 2 bases; bases with no gene match: 13. The CDR3 region has the DNA TGCGCCAGCAGTGAGGGGGCAGCGGGACCCCTCTGGCAGTTCTTC. Amino acid sequence: CASSEGAAGPLWQFF.

This clone was seen only once. The V gene is TRBV6-5, the J gene TRBJ2-7; a weak D match, TRBD1 (6 bases). The CDR3 extends over 15 amino acids. Germline V lookup: CDR1 MNHEY, CDR2 SVGAGI. V was clipped by 0 bases and J by 7 bases, with 16 bases between them. The CDR3 DNA reads TGTGCCAGCAGTTACTCTCGGGACACCCGTGGGGAGCAGTACTTC. This encodes CASSYSRDTRGEQYF.

The chain uses TRBV9 and TRBJ2-5, with 9 bases that match TRBD1. V lost 5 bases to trimming and J lost 5 bases; unmatched junction nucleotides: 13. The germline V gene has CDR1 SGDLS and CDR2 YYNGEE. This CDR3 contains 16 residues. CDR3 in DNA: TGTGCCAGCAGTCAAAGGACAGGGGACATGGTTGAGACCCAGTACTTC. Its translation is CASSQRTGDMVETQYF.

The gene calls are TRBV9 and TRBJ2-3; TRBD1 aligns across 7 bases. This CDR3 region has 14 residues. The ends lost 7 bases at V and 2 bases at J; junction bases unmatched: 7. Germline V lookup: CDR1 SGDLS, CDR2 YYNGEE. For the CDR3, the DNA is TGTGCCAGCGAGGGGGACAGAGTCACAGATACGCAGTATTTT. This encodes CASEGDRVTDTQYF.

The chain is built from TRBV2 and TRBJ2-3, with TRBD1 as a possible D gene (6 bases). The V gene lost 4 bases and the J gene lost 3 bases, with 14 bases spanning the gap. Germline CDR1 reads SNHLY; CDR2 reads FYNNEI. This CDR3 is built from 15 residues. The CDR3: CASSATGTWTDTQYF. CDR3 nucleotide sequence: TGTGCCAGCAGTGCTACAGGGACCTGGACAGATACGCAGTATTTT.

This chain connects TRBV11-3 to TRBJ2-3, with a tentative D call TRBD2 (6 bases). The CDR3 has 15 amino acids. The germline gives CDR1 SGHNT, CDR2 YENEEA. Trimming removed 2 bases at V and 2 bases at J, with 11 bases between. The CDR3 DNA reads as TGTGCCAGCAGCTTAAGGCGGGGAAACACAGATACGCAGTATTTT. Translating it yields CASSLRRGNTDTQYF.

The rearrangement joins TRBV6-6 to TRBJ1-1; D remains unclear. The CDR3 length is 13 residues. The ends were cut back, 7 bases at V and 3 bases at J, with 12 bases in the middle. Germline assignment: CDR1 MNHNY and CDR2 SVGAGI (reference sequence). The CDR3 reads CASTPGYDTEAFF. The CDR3 DNA reads as TGTGCCAGCACCCCGGGGTATGACACTGAAGCTTTCTTT.

The chain links TRBV9 to TRBJ2-1; D possibly corresponds to TRBD1 (5 bases). V was trimmed by 0 bases and J by 6 bases, leaving 7 bases between them. This CDR3 is 13 amino acids long. Per germline, CDR1 SGDLS and CDR2 YYNGEE. CDR3 coding DNA: TGTGCCAGCAGCGTAGCAGGGTCCAATGAGCAGTTCTTC. Residues: CASSVAGSNEQFF.

The chain couples TRBV19 to TRBJ1-5; tentatively, D is TRBD1 (5 bases). The CDR3 has 11 amino acids. Between the trimmed V and J ends, which lost 11 bases and 1 base, there was a span of 6 bases. Per the germline V gene, CDR1 is LNHDA and CDR2 is SQIVND (reference sequence). As DNA, the CDR3 is TGTGCCGGGGGGAGCAATCAGCCCCAGCATTTT. Translated, it gives CAGGSNQPQHF. Variable domain in full (rest from reference TRBV19 and TRBJ1-5): DGGITQSPKYLFRKEGQNVTLSCEQNLNHDAMYWYRQDPGQGLRLIYYSQIVNDFQKGDIAEGYSVSREKKESFPLTVTSAQKNPTAFYLCAGGSNQPQHFGDGTRLSIL.

This chain joins TRBV10-3 and TRBJ1-2, with a tentative D call TRBD1 (5 bases). Trimming removed 3 bases from V and 5 bases from J, with 7 bases in between. The CDR3 contains 12 residues. Per germline, CDR1 ENHRY and CDR2 SYGVKD. The CDR3 protein is CAISDAGYGYTF. The CDR3 DNA reads as TGTGCCATCAGTGATGCAGGGTATGGCTACACCTTC.

The V and J genes are TRBV14 and TRBJ2-2; 10 nucleotides line up with TRBD2. Germline V gene lookup returns CDR1 SGHDN and CDR2 FVKESK. The CDR3 totals 16 residues. The trim removed 4 bases at V and 1 base at J, leaving 3 bases unmatched. CDR3 nucleotide sequence: TGTGCCAGCAGCCCCTCTAGCGGGGGGAACACCGGGGAGCTGTTTTTT. This codes for CASSPSSGGNTGELFF.

This clone has a count of ten or more. The genes are TRBV4-2 and TRBJ1-5, with a tentative D call TRBD1 (6 bases). The germline V gene encodes CDR1 LGHNA and CDR2 YNFKEQ. Deletions cut 0 bases from V and 6 bases from J, with 9 bases between. The CDR3 is 14 residues long. The CDR3 nucleotides read TGTGCCAGCAGCCAAGATACAGGGCCTCAGCCCCAGCATTTT. Amino acid sequence: CASSQDTGPQPQHF.

This chain joins TRBV7-8 and TRBJ2-7, with a possible D match to TRBD1 (5 bases). Between the trimmed V and J ends, which lost 1 base and 0 bases, there was a span of 13 bases. The CDR3 spans 16 residues. Germline CDR1 is SGHVS and CDR2 is FQNEAQ. The chain's CDR3 is CASSLDSMDTSYEQYF. The DNA for the CDR3 is TGTGCCAGCAGCTTAGATTCTATGGACACCTCCTACGAGCAGTACTTC.